This paragraph reports one TCR beta chain. Its antigen is not identified. This sample is drawn from a study of cytomegalovirus exposure and HLA in healthy donors. Study-wide findings and caveats: Some TCR beta chains (164 of them) were listed as cytomegalovirus-associated. There were a few CMV-associated chains whose specificity for CMV antigens was confirmed in vitro. Later on, an analysis tied some 17,000 TCR beta sequences to HLA alleles at 0.05 false discovery rate.

Despite likely unrecorded immune exposures, the donors were nominally healthy at the time of sampling. V lost 3 bases to trimming and J lost 3 bases; unmatched junction nucleotides: 6. The CDR3 length is 15 residues. Germline CDR1 reads SGHVT; CDR2 reads SQSDAQ. This PCR relied on a set of 60 Vbeta primers and 13 Jbeta primers. Profiling relied on immunoSEQ multiplex PCR, and the TCRdb table lists in-frame clones only, not all of them. This table has over 150,000 clones, roughly 80% appearing once. The V gene is TRBV7-4, the J gene TRBJ2-7, with 9 bases that match TRBD1. The sequenced material came from PBMCs. This TCR derives from a man between 50 and 59 years old in good health and CMV-seronegative. The CDR3 spells CASSFGTGQGYEQYF. The CDR3 DNA is TGTGCCAGCAGCTTCGGGACAGGGCAAGGCTACGAGCAGTACTTC.